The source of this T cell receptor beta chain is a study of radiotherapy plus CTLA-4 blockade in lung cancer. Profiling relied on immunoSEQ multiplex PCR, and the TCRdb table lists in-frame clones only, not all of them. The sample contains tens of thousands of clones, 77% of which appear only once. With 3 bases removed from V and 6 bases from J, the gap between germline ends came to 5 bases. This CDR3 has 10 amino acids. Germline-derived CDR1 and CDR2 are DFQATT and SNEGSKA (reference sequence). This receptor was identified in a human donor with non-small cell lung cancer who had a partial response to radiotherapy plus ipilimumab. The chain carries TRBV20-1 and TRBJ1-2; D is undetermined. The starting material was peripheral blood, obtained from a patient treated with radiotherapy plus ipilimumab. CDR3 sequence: CSASPDGYTF. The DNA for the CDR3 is TGCAGTGCTAGCCCTGATGGCTACACCTTC.